The 10 T cell receptor beta chains below were found in one sample sequenced in a study of cytomegalovirus exposure and HLA in healthy donors. 60 Vbeta and 13 Jbeta primers were used in PCR. Method: immunoSEQ multiplex PCR; TCRdb's copy keeps in-frame clones and lacks some. Its table lists some 34,000 clones. Specimen: PBMCs. These receptor sequences come from a middle-aged woman in good health and CMV-seropositive.

This chain uses TRBV5-6 with TRBJ2-7, with 9 bases fitting TRBD1. The CDR3 contains 14 residues. Germline V lookup: CDR1 SGHDT, CDR2 YYEEEE. J was trimmed by 3 bases and V by 3 bases; bases with no gene match: 4. This CDR3 is CASSSRDRVYEQYF. In DNA, the CDR3 is TGTGCCAGCAGCTCCAGGGACAGGGTCTACGAGCAGTACTTC.

The chain uses TRBV9 and TRBJ2-1; D remains ambiguous. V was trimmed by 4 bases and J by 5 bases, leaving 4 bases between them. This CDR3 comprises 11 residues. In germline, CDR1 is SGDLS, CDR2 YYNGEE. CDR3 bases: TGTGCCAGCAGCTTCAACAATGAGCAGTTCTTC. Amino acids: CASSFNNEQFF.

V and J are TRBV7-6 and TRBJ2-7; D not certain. V lost 5 bases and J 2 bases, leaving 10 bases between the germline ends. This CDR3 has 13 amino acids. Germline CDR1 reads SGHVS; CDR2 reads FNYEAQ. The CDR3 is CASSPTSAYEQYF. CDR3 sequence (DNA): TGTGCCAGCAGCCCTACCAGCGCCTACGAGCAGTACTTC.

This chain links TRBV19 with TRBJ2-3, with D tentatively TRBD1 (5 bases). CDR1 and CDR2 from the germline V gene are LNHDA and SQIVND (reference sequence). The CDR3 sequence is 15 residues long. The ends were cut back, 1 base at V and 1 base at J, with 9 bases in the middle. This CDR3 reads CASSIGGGGTDTQYF. DNA of the CDR3: TGTGCCAGTAGTATAGGGGGCGGCGGCACAGATACGCAGTATTTT.

To note about this clone: At one of its ends the junction is not consistent with the germline gene, which may arise from a read error. V is TRBV25-1 and J is TRBJ1-4; 7 bases are a match to TRBD1. Germline lookup yields CDR1 MGHDK and CDR2 SYGVNS. The CDR3 sequence is 11 residues long. The CDR3 protein is CASSRGAAVIF. CDR3 DNA sequence: TGTGCCAGCAGCAGGGGGGCGGCCGTAATTTTT.

The chain recombines TRBV18 with TRBJ2-7; D is ambiguous. Germline V gene lookup returns CDR1 KGHSH and CDR2 LQKENI. V lost 2 bases and J 2 bases, leaving 7 bases between the germline ends. The CDR3 has 13 amino acids. CDR3 loop: CASSPAFTYEQYF. The CDR3, as DNA: TGTGCCAGCTCACCAGCGTTCACCTACGAGCAGTACTTC.

The CDR3 protein is CASSLSSGSTDTQYF. Written as DNA, the CDR3 is TGTGCCAGCAGCTTATCTAGCGGGAGTACAGATACGCAGTATTTT. V gene TRBV7-3 combines with J gene TRBJ2-3; 10 positions match TRBD2. The CDR3 contains 15 residues. From germline, CDR1 is SGHTA and CDR2 FQGTGA. Germline trimming cut 2 bases from V and 3 bases from J; bases unmatched to any gene: 2. Full variable domain (outside the CDR3, taken from reference TRBV7-3 and TRBJ2-3): GAGVSQTPSNKVTEKGKYVELRCDPISGHTALYWYRQSLGQGPEFLIYFQGTGAADDSGLPNDRFFAVRPEGSVSTLKIQRTERGDSAVYLCASSLSSGSTDTQYFGPGTRLTVL.

The rearrangement uses TRBV18 and TRBJ2-7; 7 nucleotides agree with TRBD1. The V and J ends lost 3 bases and 7 bases, in that order; junction bases with no gene match: 9. This CDR3 contains 14 residues. Per the germline V gene, CDR1 is KGHSH and CDR2 is LQKENI. CDR3 DNA sequence: TGTGCCAGCTCACCGACAGGGACCCTAATGGAGCAGTACTTC. Protein sequence: CASSPTGTLMEQYF.

Of note for this clone: This sample includes further DNA sequences coding for the same CDR3. The chain uses TRBV29-1 and TRBJ1-1; D is perhaps TRBD1 (5 bases). CDR3 length: 14 residues. Germline assignment: CDR1 SQVTM and CDR2 ANQGSEA. The V end lost 7 bases, the J end lost 5 bases, and 20 bases lay between the germline ends. DNA of the CDR3: TGCAGCGCCACGGGGGGAGCATTAAGAACTGAAGCTTTCTTT. Amino acids: CSATGGALRTEAFF.

The rearrangement joins TRBV7-3 to TRBJ2-3; 10 positions agree with TRBD1. V lost 2 bases to trimming and J lost 6 bases; unmatched junction nucleotides: 5. This CDR3 has 15 amino acids. CDR1 and CDR2 (germline): SGHTA, FQGTGA. Written as DNA, the CDR3 is TGTGCCAGCAGCTTACTTGACAGGGGGCGGGATACGCAGTATTTT. Translation gives CASSLLDRGRDTQYF.